These 14 T cell receptor beta chains originate from one sample sequenced in a study of human T cells and chemical hapten exposure. In TCRdb, the RACE reads were re-called with MiXCR into one record per CDR3 protein. This sample yields around 340,000 distinct CDR3 sequences, of which under 9% are seen a single time; roughly 7.9% belongs to the top ten. The time point here: patch test 1, 2 weeks after DPC sensitization. The treatment was: therapeutic diphenylcyclopropenone sensitization with weekly scalp DPC. Sequencing used whole blood, obtained in connection with sensitization to the hapten diphenylcyclopropenone (DPC). The receptors were gathered from a woman aged 18-29 years with alopecia areata. Some clones in this sample may be carry-over from other donors' samples.

The chain employs TRBV29-1 and TRBJ1-2; a possible D gene is TRBD1 (6 bases). The CDR3 has 15 amino acids. Per germline, CDR1 SQVTM and CDR2 ANQGSEA. V dropped 0 bases and J dropped 4 bases, with 15 bases sitting between them. CDR3 amino acids: CSVEDGVPRGYGYTF. For the CDR3, the DNA is TGCAGCGTTGAAGATGGCGTCCCCAGGGGCTATGGCTACACCTTC. Full variable domain (remainder filled in from reference TRBV29-1 and TRBJ1-2): SAVISQKPSRDICQRGTSLTIQCQVDSQVTMMFWYRQQPGQSLTLIATANQGSEATYESGFVIDKFPISRPNLTFSTLTVSNMSPEDSSIYLCSVEDGVPRGYGYTFGSGTRLTVV.

The chain employs TRBV3-1 and TRBJ1-1, with D unclear. The germline V gene has CDR1 LGHDT and CDR2 YNNKEL (reference sequence). V was shortened by 3 bases and J by 8 bases, with 10 bases between the two germline ends. This CDR3 contains 12 residues. CDR3 in DNA: TGTGCCAGCAGCCAGCAGGAATCAGAAGCTTTCTTT. Its translation: CASSQQESEAFF.

The chain joins TRBV27 to TRBJ1-1; 10 bases align to TRBD1. The CDR3 is made up of 15 amino acids. Per germline, CDR1 MNHEY and CDR2 SMNVEV (reference sequence). The trim removed 6 bases at V and 10 bases at J, leaving 14 bases unmatched. CDR3: CASRDFGQGGMVAFF. CDR3 nucleotides: TGTGCCAGCAGAGATTTCGGACAGGGGGGTATGGTAGCTTTCTTT.

In its sample, this clonotype was seen once. The rearrangement uses TRBV10-3 and TRBJ1-1; no firm D call. The CDR3 consists of 15 residues. CDR1 and CDR2 from the germline V gene are ENHRY and SYGVKD. Trimming pared 6 bases from V and 8 bases from J, leaving 22 bases between. The DNA of the CDR3 is TGTGCCATCAGCGACCCCCTAAGGCGGGGAGAGGAAGCTTTCTTT. Its translation: CAISDPLRRGEEAFF.

This chain uses TRBV5-1 with TRBJ2-3; D is unclear. Germline CDR1 and CDR2: SGHRS and YFSETQ. V was cut by 2 bases and J by 1 base, with 11 bases left in between. CDR3 length: 15 amino acids. This CDR3 is CASSLRAVGTDTQYF. Written as DNA, the CDR3 is TGCGCCAGCAGCTTAAGAGCTGTGGGCACAGATACGCAGTATTTT. The full variable domain, with the rest looked up from reference TRBV5-1 and TRBJ2-3, is KAGVTQTPRYLIKTRGQQVTLSCSPISGHRSVSWYQQTPGQGLQFLFEYFSETQRNKGNFPGRFSGRQFSNSRSEMNVSTLELGDSALYLCASSLRAVGTDTQYFGPGTRLTVL.

This clonotype has a handful of counts. The chain uses TRBV28 and TRBJ1-2; D uncertain. Germline assignment: CDR1 MDHEN and CDR2 SYDVKM. The ends were cut back, 5 bases at V and 4 bases at J, with 26 bases in the middle. The CDR3 has 18 amino acids. In nucleotides, the CDR3 is TGTGCCAGCAGTACCCGACGGAACCAGCGACTAGCACTCTATGGCTACACCTTC. Its translation is CASSTRRNQRLALYGYTF.

J is TRBJ1-1 and V is TRBV29-1; D is undetermined. The CDR3 length is 13 residues. V lost 3 bases and J 1 base, leaving 9 bases between the germline ends. Germline V gene lookup returns CDR1 SQVTM and CDR2 ANQGSEA. Here the CDR3 DNA reads TGCAGCGTTGAGAGCCAGAAGAACACTGAAGCTTTCTTT. Translation: CSVESQKNTEAFF.

V is TRBV20-1 and J is TRBJ1-2, with a tentative D call TRBD1 (6 bases). In germline, CDR1 is DFQATT, CDR2 SNEGSKA (reference sequence). V was cut by 5 bases and J by 6 bases, with 25 bases left in between. This CDR3 spans 16 amino acids. CDR3 region: CSAPGRGAFASDGYTF. The CDR3 DNA follows: TGCAGTGCTCCGGGGCGGGGGGCGTTTGCGTCTGATGGCTACACCTTC.

The chain combines TRBV7-2 with TRBJ2-3; TRBD1 or TRBD2 may be the D gene (5 bases each). CDR3 length equals 16 residues. Germline CDR1 reads SGHTA; CDR2 reads FQGNSA. V lost 1 base, J lost 3 bases, and 14 bases lay in between. The CDR3 nucleotides are TGTGCCAGCAGCTTAGGGGCGGGCCCAGGGACAGATACGCAGTATTTT. It translates to CASSLGAGPGTDTQYF.

CDR3 in amino acids: CSAGRSTNEKLFF. The CDR3 DNA sequence: TGCAGCGCCGGACGGTCAACTAATGAAAAACTGTTTTTT. This rearrangement joins TRBV29-1 to TRBJ1-4; D not certain. This CDR3 spans 13 amino acids. The germline gives CDR1 SQVTM, CDR2 ANQGSEA. The V and J ends lost 7 bases and 0 bases respectively, with 9 bases between them.

This clonotype occurred many times. J is TRBJ2-3 and V is TRBV7-6; 11 bases fit TRBD1. The CDR3 sequence is 17 residues long. J was trimmed by 4 bases and V by 7 bases; bases with no gene match: 13. Germline V gene data show CDR1 as SGHVS and CDR2 as FNYEAQ. The CDR3 is CASTPPTGTGGSDTQYF. In nucleotides, the CDR3 is TGTGCCAGCACCCCTCCAACCGGGACAGGGGGTTCAGATACGCAGTATTTT.

This clonotype came up a few times. The chain uses TRBV7-6 and TRBJ2-7, with 7 bases aligning to TRBD1. CDR3 length equals 15 residues. Trimming removed 5 bases from V and 5 bases from J; junction bases left unmatched: 12. The germline gives CDR1 SGHVS, CDR2 FNYEAQ. CDR3 in DNA: TGTGCCAGCAGCCCAAGACAGGGCCGAAAAAACGAGCAGTACTTC. It codes for CASSPRQGRKNEQYF. The full variable domain, with the rest looked up from reference TRBV7-6 and TRBJ2-7, is GAGVSQSPRYKVTKRGQDVALRCDPISGHVSLYWYRQALGQGPEFLTYFNYEAQQDKSGLPNDRFSAERPEGSISTLTIQRTEQRDSAMYRCASSPRQGRKNEQYFGPGTRLTVT.

J is TRBJ2-3 and V is TRBV11-2, with 10 bases fitting TRBD2. This CDR3 has 15 amino acids. Germline CDR1 reads SGHAT; CDR2 reads FQNNGV. V trimming: 1 base; J trimming: 9 bases; junction bases outside the gene matches: 7. Written as DNA, the CDR3 is TGTGCCAGCAGCTTAGTCACAGCGGGGGGGTCAACGCAGTATTTT. Amino acids: CASSLVTAGGSTQYF.

CDR3 nucleotides: TGTGCCAGCAGCCGAGACAAGATGTTTTTT. Translation: CASSRDKMFF. This chain connects TRBV6-2 or TRBV6-3 to TRBJ2-2; no definite D call. V was pared by 6 bases and J by 15 bases, with 11 bases between. The CDR3 extends over 10 amino acids. Germline CDR1 reads MNHEY; CDR2 reads SVGEGT.